This T cell receptor beta chain appears in the sequencing data of a study of blood T cell repertoires in COVID-19 (dated by TCRdb to the early 2020s). Study-level background: The collaborator samples originated in the United States, Italy and Spain and spanned the acute and convalescent phases of COVID-19. A de-identified subject ID, COVID-19 status, age in years and sex were almost always included in the sample metadata. Subjects who had been exposed to COVID-19, were actively infected with it, or had recovered from it provided the deeply sampled blood TCRbeta repertoires that made up the dataset. The material from the prospective study consisted of cDNA or gDNA derived from T cells, B-cell-depleted T cells, or PBMCs. The repertoires were made available in a free public database intended to serve as a resource for research on the immune response to SARS-CoV-2. The samples were drawn from two sources: the first 160 participants of the ongoing ImmuneRACE study, and 1,200 or so subjects contributed by 6 global collaborators. Where available, HLA class I and class II types were taken from metadata supplied by the sample provider and were not determined by assay-based typing.

Enrolling through a virtual design, the prospective study's participants ranged in age from roughly 18 to 90 years and lived across around 25 United States geographic areas. Cohort assignment in the prospective study relied on participant-reported clinical history from a screening survey and a study questionnaire. ImmuneRACE Cohort 3 recovered participants were defined by two consecutive negative NP/OP PCR tests, healthcare professional clearance, or symptom resolution. Each participant in the prospective study had whole blood, serum and a nasopharyngeal or oropharyngeal swab collected by mobile phlebotomists. Prospective study participants could optionally give additional blood draws and questionnaires over an approximately 2-month period. Blood samples from the prospective study were shipped frozen or at room temperature prior to DNA extraction. Study-wide conclusions, independent of this receptor: Clinical and demographic metadata were provided uncurated, with the amount varying by source and participant.

TCRbeta CDR3 regions were amplified from genomic DNA by means of the immunoSEQ Assay, a bias-controlled multiplex PCR. On the study's bioinformatics: Nucleated cell counts per sample were estimated from amplification of reference gene primers within the assay. Sequence reads were collapsed and filtered to measure the absolute abundance of every unique TCRbeta CDR3 rearrangement. For each sample, productive Simpson clonality was calculated as the square root of Simpson's diversity index over productive rearrangements. Held by TCRdb, this immuneACCESS table contains in-frame sequences only and omits some clones. Under half of the omission traces to an unresolved V gene where checked; the cause of the rest is unknown. That table supplies the V and J calls and clone size; D and trimming were determined from the DNA. The sample records about 180,000 clones, about 88% of which are singletons. Roughly 10% of the sample lies in the top ten.

The germline V gene provides CDR1 ENHRY and CDR2 SYGVKD. From its cysteine to its phenylalanine, the CDR3 spans 13 amino acids. Only CDR3 DNA is held: 39 bases, read in frame from base 1. V has 4 bases trimmed and J has 2 bases trimmed; junction bases matching no gene number 1. Of note for this clone: Its antigen remains unidentified. Base-call qualities are not available, and no considerably larger clone is one nucleotide away.

The sequence derives from a woman aged 18 to 35 who had recovered from COVID-19. This chain is built from TRBV10-3 and TRBJ1-1; 7 central nucleotides agree with TRBD1. Specimen: PBMCs or T cells enriched from blood (not recorded which). The nucleotide sequence reads TGTGCCATCAGTGGGGACAGAAACACTGAAGCTTTCTTT. Translated, this is CAISGDRNTEAFF.